The 15 T cell receptor beta chains below were found in one sample sequenced in a study of yellow fever vaccine responses in identical twins. TCRdb fed the RT-PCR reads into MiXCR, producing one record per CDR3 protein. The data contain 15,000 to 20,000 distinct CDR3 sequences, approximately 78% of them singletons. The source material was T cells from blood (PBMCs), unsorted or a sorted subset (not recorded which), sampled before or after yellow fever vaccination (not recorded which). These receptors came from a young woman who received the yellow fever vaccine.

This clonotype occurred a few times. This chain connects TRBV11-2 to TRBJ2-1, with D possibly matching TRBD2 (7 bases). Per germline, CDR1 SGHAT and CDR2 FQNNGV. V lost 5 bases and J 8 bases, leaving 28 bases between the germline ends. The CDR3 covers 18 residues. The CDR3 reads CASSGRSGGPTSLDEQFF. The CDR3 DNA is TGTGCCAGCAGCGGGCGGTCGGGGGGCCCGACTAGCCTCGATGAGCAGTTCTTC. Together with reference TRBV11-2 and TRBJ2-1, the CDR3 gives the full variable domain: EAGVAQSPRYKIIEKRQSVAFWCNPISGHATLYWYQQILGQGPKLLIQFQNNGVVDDSQLPKDRFSAERLKGVDSTLKIQPAKLEDSAVYLCASSGRSGGPTSLDEQFFGPGTRLTVL.

J is TRBJ2-2 and V is TRBV7-2; D is unresolved. This CDR3 is 15 amino acids long. Per germline, CDR1 SGHTA and CDR2 FQGNSA. The germline V and J ends were trimmed by 1 base and 6 bases, with 12 bases remaining between them. CDR3 in amino acids: CASSLGVQGPGELFF. CDR3 sequence (DNA): TGTGCCAGCAGCTTAGGGGTTCAAGGGCCCGGGGAGCTGTTTTTT.

This clonotype has just a few counts. The chain uses TRBV29-1 and TRBJ1-1; D is ambiguous. The germline CDR1 and CDR2 sequences are SQVTM and ANQGSEA. The CDR3 loop spans 13 amino acids. Trimming pared 6 bases from V and 3 bases from J, leaving 14 bases between. CDR3 nucleotide sequence: TGCAGCGTGGCACTCCGCTTGGACACTGAAGCTTTCTTT. Amino acid sequence: CSVALRLDTEAFF.

The chain combines TRBV20-1 with TRBJ2-2; D is unclear. The CDR3 has 13 residues. The V end was cut by 1 base, the J end by 6 bases, with 9 bases between. Germline V gene data show CDR1 as DFQATT and CDR2 as SNEGSKA (reference sequence). As DNA, the CDR3 is TGCAGTGCTAGAGCCCCTCGGGCCGGGGAGCTGTTTTTT. Its translation: CSARAPRAGELFF.

The chain couples TRBV12-3 or TRBV12-4 to TRBJ2-1, with D possibly TRBD1 on 5 matching bases. The CDR3 has 11 amino acids. Trimming left V 5 bases short and J 10 bases short, with 9 bases between. Written as DNA, the CDR3 is TGTGCCAGCAGTCGACAGCACGAGCAGTTCTTC. This encodes CASSRQHEQFF.

V usage is TRBV20-1 and J usage is TRBJ2-7, with D hard to call. The CDR3 has 13 residues. Germline CDR1 reads DFQATT; CDR2 reads SNEGSKA (reference sequence). The ends were cut back, 0 bases at V and 0 bases at J, with 6 bases in the middle. The CDR3 coding sequence is TGCAGTGCTAGAGAGGGGTACTCCTACGAGCAGTACTTC. It yields the protein CSAREGYSYEQYF.

The J gene is TRBJ2-6, the V gene TRBV2; no clear D. The CDR3 contains 15 residues. The germline V gene encodes CDR1 SNHLY and CDR2 FYNNEI. The V and J ends lost 2 bases and 0 bases respectively, with 5 bases between them. The CDR3, as DNA: TGTGCCAGCAGTGAACTCTTCTCTGGGGCCAACGTCCTGACTTTC. Amino acids: CASSELFSGANVLTF.

This sequence joins TRBV28 and TRBJ2-7, with D possibly being TRBD1 (6 bases). The germline V gene encodes CDR1 MDHEN and CDR2 SYDVKM. The CDR3 sequence is 15 residues long. V shed 4 bases and J shed 6 bases, with 19 bases lying between them. CDR3 bases: TGTGCCAGCAGTTACGAGCCGGGACAACGTTTCGAGCAGTACTTC. Translating it yields CASSYEPGQRFEQYF.

This clonotype was counted once. For the CDR3, the DNA is TGCAGCCCCTGGGAGGCAAGGGGGAACACTGAAGCTTTCTTT. It yields the protein CSPWEARGNTEAFF. The chain combines TRBV29-1 with TRBJ1-1, with D perhaps matching TRBD1 (5 bases). This CDR3 contains 14 residues. Germline loops: CDR1 SQVTM, CDR2 ANQGSEA. V was shortened by 8 bases and J by 1 base, with 17 bases between the two germline ends.

The rearrangement links TRBV11-3 to TRBJ1-6; the D is unclear. The CDR3 contains 16 residues. CDR1 is SGHNT, CDR2 YENEEA, per germline. Trimming took 5 bases from V and 1 from J, leaving 12 bases between them. In DNA form, the CDR3 reads TGTGCCAGCAGCGACTCGCCGGGATCCTATAATTCACCCCTCCACTTT. Its translation: CASSDSPGSYNSPLHF.

The chain employs TRBV20-1 and TRBJ1-1; D gene ambiguous. Germline V gene sequence: CDR1 DFQATT, CDR2 SNEGSKA (reference sequence). This CDR3 has 13 residues. Deletions cut 3 bases from V and 4 bases from J, with 12 bases between. The CDR3 DNA reads as TGCAGTGCTAGCACGACCGTCGGCACTGAAGCTTTCTTT. Protein product: CSASTTVGTEAFF.

This chain joins TRBV6-5 and TRBJ2-1; TRBD2 matches 10 bases. The CDR3 runs to 17 residues. Trimming took 0 bases from V and 0 from J; bases not matched to a gene: 2. Germline lookup yields CDR1 MNHEY and CDR2 SVGAGI. In DNA form, the CDR3 reads TGTGCCAGCAGTTACTCGACTAGCGGGCCCTCCTACAATGAGCAGTTCTTC. Amino acids: CASSYSTSGPSYNEQFF.

The rearrangement uses TRBV14 and TRBJ2-7, with D maybe TRBD2 (6 bases). The germline V gene has CDR1 SGHDN and CDR2 FVKESK. Trimming removed 2 bases at V and 6 bases at J, with 14 bases between. CDR3 length equals 14 residues. The CDR3 nucleotides read TGTGCCAGCAGCCAACCAGGGAGGTCCCTCGAGCAGTACTTC. The encoded protein is CASSQPGRSLEQYF.

This clonotype is a singleton in its sample. J is TRBJ2-5 and V is TRBV11-3; TRBD1 aligns across 7 bases. This CDR3 has 14 amino acids. V lost 6 bases and J lost 9; bases outside the gene matches: 13. The V gene's germline CDR1 is SGHNT and CDR2 YENEEA. The DNA for the CDR3 is TGTGCCAGCAGACCTCAACAGGGGTCCGTCGCCCAGTACTTC. Translated: CASRPQQGSVAQYF.

V and J are TRBV28 and TRBJ2-1; D is ambiguous. The germline CDR1 and CDR2 sequences are MDHEN and SYDVKM. The CDR3 extends over 14 amino acids. Trimming removed 2 bases from V and 3 bases from J, with 8 bases in between. CDR3 sequence: CASSLAVLYNEQFF. The CDR3 DNA follows: TGTGCCAGCAGTTTAGCGGTCCTCTACAATGAGCAGTTCTTC.